This T cell receptor beta chain was recovered during a study of control samples from healthy donors and cancer patients. CDR1 is MDHEN, CDR2 SYDVKM, per germline. Trimming took off 3 bases at V and 9 bases at J, with 15 bases between the two ends. There are 14 residues in the CDR3. Sequencing used immunoSEQ multiplex PCR; TCRdb keeps in-frame clones, though not all of them. This table holds about 150,000 clones, approximately 94% found once. This receptor was identified in a woman aged 18-35 years in good health. Material for sequencing was blood. This rearrangement joins TRBV28 to TRBJ1-5; maybe TRBD1 (6 bases). The CDR3 DNA reads as TGTGCCAGCAGTTTGACAGGCCCCGGGCGGCCCCAGCATTTT. It translates to CASSLTGPGRPQHF.